This T cell receptor (beta chain) was identified in a study of T cell responses to AZD1222 COVID-19 vaccine. Study background: Second-dose schedules of about 4 or about 12 weeks were combined. Findings and limits, study-wide: A mostly white British donor set with more females was recruited, and clonal diversity was possibly underestimated. Two AZD1222 administrations were followed by greater Spike-specific TCR breadth and depth.

A single count supports this clone. The antigen remains undetermined. V dropped 7 bases and J dropped 7 bases, with 11 bases sitting between them. In germline, CDR1 is LNHDA, CDR2 SQIVND (reference sequence). The CDR3 extends over 13 amino acids. Repertoires were generated with immunoSEQ multiplex PCR, while TCRdb's copy carries only in-frame clones and drops some. This table has some 120,000 clones, roughly 91% appearing once. The sequencing here drew on peripheral blood, taken on day 0 of AZD1222 vaccination. This chain links TRBV19 with TRBJ1-6; D possibly corresponds to TRBD1 (5 bases). This TCR was sampled from an adult in good health. This chain's CDR3 is CASTGLGNSPLHF. In DNA form, the CDR3 reads TGTGCCAGTACGGGACTCGGAAATTCACCCCTCCACTTT.